The 3 T cell receptor beta chains below were found in one sample sequenced in a study of CD8 T cells in Susac syndrome (dated by TCRdb to between 2018 and 2021). Receptor libraries were prepared by the immunoSEQ multiplex PCR assay. RNA was extracted with the RNeasy kit and 0.5 to 1 ug was reverse transcribed using random hexamers. TCRdb ran its own pipeline on the public reads, namely fastp trimming at Q25 and MiXCR clone calling, and kept in-frame beta chains. Every entry covers one CDR3 protein and lists the most common genes and DNA from its rows. The sample table shows some 180,000 distinct CDR3 sequences, and roughly 94% are seen once. The top ten constitute 0.099% of the sample. The sample consisted of CD4+ T cells from PBMCs. The receptors stem from a human donor with Susac syndrome.

A few counts support this clonotype. The chain carries TRBV20-1 and TRBJ2-5; 9 bases map to TRBD2. The J segment lost 4 bases and the V segment lost 0 bases, leaving 6 bases of the junction unmatched. The CDR3 contains 15 residues. Germline V gene sequence: CDR1 DFQATT, CDR2 SNEGSKA (reference sequence). The CDR3 reads CSARELAGVTETQYF. The CDR3 DNA reads as TGCAGTGCTAGAGAGTTAGCGGGAGTCACAGAGACCCAGTACTTC.

V usage is TRBV7-8 and J usage is TRBJ2-1; 8 positions agree with TRBD1. Per germline, CDR1 SGHVS and CDR2 FQNEAQ. With V trimmed by 7 bases and J by 5 bases, 7 bases remained unmatched. This CDR3 is built from 14 residues. The DNA for the CDR3 is TGTGCCAGCACGACCGGGACAGGACACAATGAGCAGTTCTTC. This encodes CASTTGTGHNEQFF. Supplemented by reference TRBV7-8 and TRBJ2-1, the full variable domain reads GAGVSQSPRYKVAKRGQDVALRCDPISGHVSLFWYQQALGQGPEFLTYFQNEAQLDKSGLPSDRFFAERPEGSVSTLKIQRTQQEDSAVYLCASTTGTGHNEQFFGPGTRLTVL.

V usage is TRBV14 and J usage is TRBJ2-1, with a weak D call TRBD2 (6 bases). V shed 4 bases and J shed 3 bases, with 10 bases lying between them. The germline CDR1 and CDR2 sequences are SGHDN and FVKESK. The CDR3 runs to 14 residues. The CDR3: CASSPTSIYNEQFF. CDR3 in DNA: TGTGCCAGCAGCCCGACTAGTATCTACAATGAGCAGTTCTTC.